This TCR beta chain stems from a study of blood T cells in healthy people across ages. General study findings and limits: Roughly linearly, TCR beta diversity per million T cells fell as age increased.

With a J-beta primer mix and a sample-barcoded 5' primer, a second PCR ran about 7 to 12 cycles. One entry per CDR3 protein, called by TCRdb with MiXCR from the 5' RACE reads. This sample has roughly 1,500,000 distinct CDR3 sequences, with approximately 38% found just once. Turning to this clonotype: Its antigen is as yet unknown.

With 1 base removed from V and 2 bases from J, the gap between germline ends came to 14 bases. The CDR3 totals 16 residues. Germline CDR1 and CDR2: SGHAT and FQNNGV. The chain employs TRBV11-2 and TRBJ1-2; possibly TRBD1 for D (5 bases). Material: blood. This sequence originates from a woman aged 18-29 years in good health. The CDR3 region has the DNA TGTGCCAGCAGCTTAGCGGCCAGGGAGAACAACTATGGCTACACCTTC. This translates into CASSLAARENNYGYTF.